The clone carrying this TCR beta chain showed up just a few times. With the library built for alpha chains, this beta chain is off target and its frequency is not meaningful. This sample is part of a study of spatial heterogeneity in lung cancer. At the level of the study: Detection consistently captured more beta-chain sequences than alpha-chain sequences.

Every molecule of TCR cDNA had its own unique molecular identifier. MiXCR, run by TCRdb on the 5' RACE reads, gives a single entry per CDR3 protein. The top ten clones hold approximately 16% of a sample with some 700 distinct CDR3 sequences, roughly 20% of them seen once. Time point defined: sample taken at primary tumor resection. Samples came from 70 to 80 TRACERx patients with untreated early-stage lung cancer. Unsorted samples of tumor, nontumor lung or frozen PBMC had their whole RNA sequenced. Sequencing was performed on normal lung tissue next to the tumor, taken at surgery. The TCR was taken from a male donor with early-stage non-small cell lung cancer.

CDR3 in DNA: TGCAGTGCTCAGGTCAGCGGGGGGGAGTTTGGTGAGCAGTTCTTC. It specifies CSAQVSGGEFGEQFF. The chain has TRBV20-1 and TRBJ2-1, with 10 bases aligning to TRBD2. This CDR3 has 15 amino acids. Trimming took 5 bases from V and 9 from J; bases not matched to a gene: 13. Germline CDR1 reads DFQATT; CDR2 reads SNEGSKA (reference sequence).